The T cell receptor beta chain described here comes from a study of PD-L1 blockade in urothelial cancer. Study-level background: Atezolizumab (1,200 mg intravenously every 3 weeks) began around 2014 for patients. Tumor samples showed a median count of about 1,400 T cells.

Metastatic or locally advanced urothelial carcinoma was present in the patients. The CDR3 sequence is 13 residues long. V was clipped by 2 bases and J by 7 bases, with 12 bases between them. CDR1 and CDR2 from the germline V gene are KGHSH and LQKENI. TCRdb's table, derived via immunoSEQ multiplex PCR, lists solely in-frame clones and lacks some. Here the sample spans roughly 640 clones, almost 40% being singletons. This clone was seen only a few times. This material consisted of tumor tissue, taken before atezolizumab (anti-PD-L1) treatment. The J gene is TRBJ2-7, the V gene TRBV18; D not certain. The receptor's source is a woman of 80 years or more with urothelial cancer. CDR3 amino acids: CASSPLPDREQYF. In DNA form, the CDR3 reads TGTGCCAGCTCACCATTGCCCGACCGAGAGCAGTACTTC.